This passage covers 2 T cell receptor beta chains from one sample sequenced in a study of T cells in Graves' hyperthyroidism and ophthalmopathy. Amplified TCR beta CDR3 regions derived from RNA transcripts. Researchers ran a first-round RT-PCR on the TCR CDR3 using the HTBI primer set. TCRdb itself ran the multiplex PCR reads through MiXCR, one entry per CDR3 protein. The repertoire includes about 420,000 distinct CDR3 sequences, roughly 13% of them detected once, and 5% to 6% sits in the top ten. Material: blood. These TCRs come from a woman under 30 with Graves' hyperthyroidism.

This clonotype was seen a handful of times. The chain has TRBV5-1 and TRBJ2-1, with D possibly TRBD2 on 6 matching bases. Trimming cost V 4 bases and J 8 bases, with 16 bases left between them. Germline CDR1 and CDR2: SGHRS and YFSETQ. This CDR3 contains 14 residues. CDR3 nucleotides: TGCGCCAGCAGCACTCGGGACTTAATAGATGAGCAGTTCTTC. Residues: CASSTRDLIDEQFF.

This clonotype was detected ten times or more. V gene TRBV15 combines with J gene TRBJ1-2; D is unclear. V lost 0 bases and J lost 0, with 11 bases in between. This CDR3 spans 16 amino acids. Germline V gene sequence: CDR1 LNHNV, CDR2 YYDKDF (reference sequence). The CDR3 DNA is TGTGCCACCAGCAGAGATCCTCTTACTGCTAACTATGGCTACACCTTC. Its translation: CATSRDPLTANYGYTF.